Below are 14 T cell receptor beta chains sequenced from a single sample in a study of T cells in Graves' hyperthyroidism and ophthalmopathy. RNA transcripts served as the template for amplifying TCR beta CDR3 regions. A set of HTBI primers served as the primers for a first-round RT-PCR of the TCR CDR3. TCRdb independently ran MiXCR on the multiplex PCR reads; one entry per CDR3 protein. The sample lists roughly 400,000 distinct CDR3 sequences, more than 15% occurring once. Material: blood. The receptors stem from a young woman with Graves' hyperthyroidism that later progressed to Graves' ophthalmopathy.

In this sample, this clonotype turned up many times. The rearrangement joins TRBV2 to TRBJ1-1; D is unclear. Trimming took off 7 bases at V and 1 base at J, with 4 bases between the two ends. The CDR3 is 11 residues long. From germline, CDR1 is SNHLY and CDR2 FYNNEI. CDR3 coding DNA: TGTGCCAGCAACTCGAACACTGAAGCTTTCTTT. The encoded protein is CASNSNTEAFF.

This clonotype was picked up many times. The chain employs TRBV11-2 and TRBJ1-2, with 8 bases matching TRBD1. The V gene end was trimmed by 5 bases and the J gene end by 3 bases; junction bases not matched to a gene: 11. The CDR3 covers 16 residues. Germline CDR1 SGHAT, CDR2 FQNNGV. Written as DNA, the CDR3 is TGTGCCAGCAGCCCATCCTGGGACAGGAGATACTATGGCTACACCTTC. Its translation: CASSPSWDRRYYGYTF.

This clonotype was seen repeatedly, ten times or more. This chain joins TRBV2 and TRBJ2-2, with D unresolved. Trimming took 7 bases from V and 0 from J, leaving 6 bases between them. This CDR3 spans 13 amino acids. Germline V lookup: CDR1 SNHLY, CDR2 FYNNEI. DNA for the CDR3: TGTGCCAGCAATGAGGCGAACACCGGGGAGCTGTTTTTT. The encoded protein is CASNEANTGELFF.

This clonotype has only a few counts. One end of the junction varies from germline; a read error may be responsible. The chain carries TRBV4-1 and TRBJ1-5; weak D call: TRBD1 (5 bases). Germline CDR1 and CDR2: MGHRA and YSYEKL. The CDR3 consists of 14 residues. The CDR3, as DNA: TGCGCCAGCAGCCGACTCAGGGTTAATCGGCCCCAGCATTTT. This translates into CASSRLRVNRPQHF.

The chain couples TRBV29-1 to TRBJ2-1, with D possibly matching TRBD2 (5 bases). Trimming removed 1 base at V and 2 bases at J, with 12 bases between. The CDR3 contains 15 residues. Germline-derived CDR1 and CDR2 are SQVTM and ANQGSEA. The CDR3 spells CSVEVAGLAYNEQFF. CDR3 in DNA: TGCAGCGTTGAAGTGGCCGGACTTGCCTACAATGAGCAGTTCTTC.

The V call is TRBV7-9, the J call TRBJ2-2; D gene ambiguous. Trimming shortened V by 7 bases and J by 3 bases, and 6 bases separated the two germline ends. Germline V gives CDR1 SEHNR, CDR2 FQNEAQ (reference sequence). The CDR3 totals 12 residues. The CDR3 sequence: CASKCYTGELFF. The CDR3 DNA follows: TGTGCCAGCAAGTGTTACACCGGGGAGCTGTTTTTT.

This clonotype was seen at least ten times. This chain joins TRBV3-1 and TRBJ2-1, with 12 bases that match TRBD2. CDR1 and CDR2 from the germline V gene are LGHDT and YNNKEL (reference sequence). V shed 0 bases and J 10 bases; nucleotides not matched to a gene: 7. This CDR3 has 16 residues. The CDR3 sequence is CASSQDRLAGVLEQFF. The CDR3 coding sequence is TGTGCCAGCAGCCAAGATCGACTAGCGGGAGTCTTGGAGCAGTTCTTC.

The chain has TRBV11-2 and TRBJ2-2; weak D call: TRBD1 (6 bases). Germline V gene lookup returns CDR1 SGHAT and CDR2 FQNNGV. The V end was cut by 1 base, the J end by 5 bases, with 11 bases between. The CDR3 consists of 15 residues. The CDR3, as DNA: TGTGCCAGCAGCTTAGGGCCAGGGGAAACCGGGGAGCTGTTTTTT. This encodes CASSLGPGETGELFF.

This clonotype was detected ten times or more. The chain joins TRBV12-3 or TRBV12-4 to TRBJ1-1; the D gene is possibly TRBD1 (6 bases). With 2 bases removed from V and 3 bases from J, the gap between germline ends came to 22 bases. This CDR3 is built from 18 residues. The CDR3 here is CASSLWTRRGGPDTEAFF. CDR3 nucleotide sequence: TGTGCCAGCAGTTTATGGACCCGGCGGGGGGGCCCAGACACTGAAGCTTTCTTT.

This clonotype has just a few counts. V gene TRBV20-1 combines with J gene TRBJ2-7; 9 positions agree with TRBD2. The germline V gene has CDR1 DFQATT and CDR2 SNEGSKA (reference sequence). Trimming took 6 bases from V and 1 from J; bases not matched to a gene: 10. CDR3 length equals 15 residues. CDR3 DNA: TGCAGTGCCAGAAGAGCGGGAGGTTCGTCCTACGAGCAGTACTTC. Translating it yields CSARRAGGSSYEQYF.

The chain is built from TRBV24-1 and TRBJ2-7; 7 bases are a match to TRBD1. The CDR3 totals 16 residues. V gave up 4 bases and J gave up 3 bases; unmatched junction bases: 11. Germline CDR1 and CDR2: KGHDR and SFDVKD. The CDR3 region has the DNA TGTGCCACCAGTGACGTTACAGGGGAATGGAGCTACGAGCAGTACTTC. This codes for CATSDVTGEWSYEQYF.

This clonotype was detected ten times or more. The V and J genes are TRBV3-1 and TRBJ2-3; D gene ambiguous. Trimming stripped 1 base from V and 0 bases from J, with 8 bases between. The CDR3 sequence is 15 residues long. From germline, CDR1 is LGHDT and CDR2 YNNKEL (reference sequence). CDR3 DNA sequence: TGTGCCAGCAGCCAAGTCCCGAGCAGCACAGATACGCAGTATTTT. Amino acids: CASSQVPSSTDTQYF.

The sample holds many counts of this clonotype. The chain is built from TRBV20-1 and TRBJ2-7; the D gene is possibly TRBD1 (5 bases). The CDR3 totals 13 residues. With 3 bases removed from V and 2 bases from J, the gap between germline ends came to 11 bases. CDR1 DFQATT and CDR2 SNEGSKA come from the germline V gene (reference sequence). CDR3 sequence (DNA): TGCAGTGCTAGCTGGCAGGGCGCCTACGAGCAGTACTTC. Residues: CSASWQGAYEQYF.

This clonotype was recorded many times. The chain is built from TRBV2 and TRBJ1-2; D gene ambiguous. The CDR3 has 11 residues. Per the germline V gene, CDR1 is SNHLY and CDR2 is FYNNEI. DNA of the CDR3: TGTGCGTTTTTGGTCATCTATGGCTACACCTTC. Amino acid sequence: CAFLVIYGYTF.